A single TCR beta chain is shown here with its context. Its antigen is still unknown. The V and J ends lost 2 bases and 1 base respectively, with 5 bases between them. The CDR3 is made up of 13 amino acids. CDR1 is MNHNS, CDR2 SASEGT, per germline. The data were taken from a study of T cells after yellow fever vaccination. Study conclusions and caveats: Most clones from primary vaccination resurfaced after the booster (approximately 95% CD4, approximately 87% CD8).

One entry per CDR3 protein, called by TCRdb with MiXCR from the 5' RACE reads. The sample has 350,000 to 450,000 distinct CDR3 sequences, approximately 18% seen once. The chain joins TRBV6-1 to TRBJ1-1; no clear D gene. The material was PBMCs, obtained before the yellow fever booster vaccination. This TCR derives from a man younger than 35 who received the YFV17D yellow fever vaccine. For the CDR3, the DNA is TGTGCCAGCAGTGAAAAAGAGAACACTGAAGCTTTCTTT. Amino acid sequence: CASSEKENTEAFF.